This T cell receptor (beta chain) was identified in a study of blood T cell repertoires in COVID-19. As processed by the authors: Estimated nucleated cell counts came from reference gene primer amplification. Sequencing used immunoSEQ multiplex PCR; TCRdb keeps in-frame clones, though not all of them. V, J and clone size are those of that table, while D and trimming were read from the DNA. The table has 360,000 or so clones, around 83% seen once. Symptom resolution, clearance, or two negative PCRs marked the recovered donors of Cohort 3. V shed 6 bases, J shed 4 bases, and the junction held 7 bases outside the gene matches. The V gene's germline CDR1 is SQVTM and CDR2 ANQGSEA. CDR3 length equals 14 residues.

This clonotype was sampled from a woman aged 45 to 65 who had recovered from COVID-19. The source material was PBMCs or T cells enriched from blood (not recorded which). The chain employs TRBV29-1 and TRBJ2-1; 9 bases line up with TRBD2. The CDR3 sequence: CSVRGGALYNEQFF. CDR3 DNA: TGCAGCGTCCGCGGGGGGGCGTTATACAATGAGCAGTTCTTC.